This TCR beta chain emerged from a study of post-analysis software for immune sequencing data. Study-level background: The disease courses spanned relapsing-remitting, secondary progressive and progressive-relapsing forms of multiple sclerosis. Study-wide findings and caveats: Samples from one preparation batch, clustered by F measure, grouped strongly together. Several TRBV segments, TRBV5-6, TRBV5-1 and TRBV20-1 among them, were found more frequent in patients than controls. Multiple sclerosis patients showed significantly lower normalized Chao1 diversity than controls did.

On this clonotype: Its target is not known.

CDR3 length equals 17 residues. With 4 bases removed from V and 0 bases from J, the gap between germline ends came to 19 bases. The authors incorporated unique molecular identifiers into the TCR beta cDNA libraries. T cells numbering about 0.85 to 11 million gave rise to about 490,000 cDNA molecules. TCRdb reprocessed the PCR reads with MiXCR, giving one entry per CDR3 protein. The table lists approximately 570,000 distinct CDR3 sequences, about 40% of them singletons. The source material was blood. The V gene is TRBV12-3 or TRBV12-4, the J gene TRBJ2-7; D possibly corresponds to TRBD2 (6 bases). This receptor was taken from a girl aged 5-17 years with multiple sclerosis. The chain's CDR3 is CASSSLAGYFSSYEQYF. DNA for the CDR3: TGTGCCAGCAGTTCGCTGGCGGGGTACTTCAGCTCCTACGAGCAGTACTTC.